This paragraph covers one T cell receptor (beta chain) sequence. This CDR3 spans 13 amino acids. V was trimmed by 3 bases and J by 2 bases, leaving 10 bases between them. Germline V CDR1 and CDR2: DFQATT, SNEGSKA (reference sequence). Under the authors' procedure: Scientists estimated how many nucleated cells there were by amplifying reference gene primers. TCRdb keeps only in-frame clones here, not all; method: immunoSEQ multiplex PCR. That table furnishes V, J and clone size, whereas the DNA furnished D and trimming. Of around 130,000 clones in the sample, more than 75% were seen once. This entry comes from a study of blood T cell repertoires in COVID-19. Looking at the study overall: COVID-19 samples collected from the United States, Italy and Spain covered acute and convalescent phases. From T cells, B-cell-depleted T cells, or PBMCs came the material, which was cDNA or gDNA.

The chain employs TRBV20-1 and TRBJ1-2; unclear D gene. Sequenced: peripheral blood. The receptor was isolated from a woman aged 45-65 years who had recovered from COVID-19. In nucleotides, the CDR3 is TGCAGTGCTAGTGCACAGTTCAACTATGGCTACACCTTC. This translates into CSASAQFNYGYTF.